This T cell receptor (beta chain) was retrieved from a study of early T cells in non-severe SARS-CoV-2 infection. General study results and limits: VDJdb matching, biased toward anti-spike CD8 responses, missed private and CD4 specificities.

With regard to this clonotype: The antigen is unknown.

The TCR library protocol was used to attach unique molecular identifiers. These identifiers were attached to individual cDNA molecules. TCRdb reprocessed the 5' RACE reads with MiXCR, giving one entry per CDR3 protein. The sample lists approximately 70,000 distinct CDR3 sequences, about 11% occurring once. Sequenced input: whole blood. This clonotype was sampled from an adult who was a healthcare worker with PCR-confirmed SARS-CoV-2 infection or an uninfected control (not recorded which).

The CDR3 sequence is CASSPVGGVTEAFF. CDR3 in DNA: TGTGCCAGCAGCCCTGTTGGGGGGGTCACTGAAGCTTTCTTT. This rearrangement joins TRBV2 to TRBJ1-1; D possibly corresponds to TRBD1 (5 bases). Germline V gives CDR1 SNHLY, CDR2 FYNNEI. Trimming shortened V by 6 bases and J by 4 bases, and 15 bases separated the two germline ends. This CDR3 has 14 amino acids. Filled out from reference TRBV2 and TRBJ1-1, the complete variable domain reads EPEVTQTPSHQVTQMGQEVILRCVPISNHLYFYWYRQILGQKVEFLVSFYNNEISEKSEIFDDQFSVERPDGSNFTLKIRSTKLEDSAMYFCASSPVGGVTEAFFGQGTRLTVV.